Each of the 27 T cell receptor beta chains below was sequenced from the same sample in a study of OX40 agonist ivuxolimab in advanced cancers. This table comes from immunoSEQ multiplex PCR, and its TCRdb copy is limited to in-frame clones, with some not included. This sample has tens of thousands of clones, with around nine tenths found just once. The sequencing used CD4+ or CD8+ T cells sorted from blood, collected in a trial of the OX40 agonist ivuxolimab. These receptors were obtained from an adult with an advanced solid tumor such as melanoma, head and neck, liver or kidney cancer.

V is TRBV5-1 and J is TRBJ1-4; maybe TRBD1 (6 bases). The CDR3 covers 18 residues. Per germline, CDR1 SGHRS and CDR2 YFSETQ. V was shortened by 0 bases and J by 4 bases, with 19 bases between the two germline ends. DNA of the CDR3: TGCGCCAGCAGCTTGGGAGGCGGGGGCCATCGTGGTAATGAAAAACTGTTTTTT. Its translation is CASSLGGGGHRGNEKLFF.

This clone was observed a single time. The CDR3 bases are TGCAGTGCTAGTAGTTACAATGAGCAGTTCTTC. Encoded protein: CSASSYNEQFF. The chain combines TRBV20-1 with TRBJ2-1; D not resolved. The CDR3 is made up of 11 amino acids. V was cut by 3 bases and J by 4 bases, with 4 bases left in between. CDR1 is DFQATT, CDR2 SNEGSKA, per germline (reference sequence).

The chain carries TRBV28 and TRBJ2-7; no clear D. The CDR3 is 14 residues long. V lost 2 bases, J lost 2 bases, and 10 bases lay in between. Germline V gene data show CDR1 as MDHEN and CDR2 as SYDVKM. CDR3: CASSLNQAPYEQYV. CDR3 DNA sequence: TGTGCCAGCAGTTTAAACCAAGCACCCTACGAGCAGTACGTC.

This clone was seen more than once but under ten times. The J gene is TRBJ1-2, the V gene TRBV6-5, with 8 bases fitting TRBD1. Trimming took 4 bases from V and 4 from J; bases not matched to a gene: 11. The CDR3 spans 16 residues. The germline gives CDR1 MNHEY, CDR2 SVGAGI. The CDR3 DNA sequence: TGTGCCAGCAGTTCCGGCAGGGGGCTTGTAGGCTATGGCTACACCTTC. Its translation: CASSSGRGLVGYGYTF.

The rearrangement uses TRBV7-2 and TRBJ2-3; 7 bases map to TRBD2. Germline V gene data show CDR1 as SGHTA and CDR2 as FQGNSA. This CDR3 region has 13 residues. V lost 3 bases to trimming and J lost 5 bases; unmatched junction nucleotides: 2. CDR3 region: CASSLREGDTQYF. CDR3 sequence (DNA): TGTGCCAGCAGCTTGAGGGAGGGAGATACGCAGTATTTT.

The chain employs TRBV28 and TRBJ2-4; possibly TRBD2 for D (5 bases). Trimming removed 5 bases from V and 13 bases from J, with 18 bases in between. This CDR3 has 13 amino acids. The germline V gene has CDR1 MDHEN and CDR2 SYDVKM. The CDR3 loop reads CASSPPSSGPQYF. CDR3 sequence (DNA): TGTGCCAGCAGTCCCCCCTCGAGCGGTCCGCAGTACTTC. Complete variable domain (other parts from reference TRBV28 and TRBJ2-4): DVKVTQSSRYLVKRTGEKVFLECVQDMDHENMFWYRQDPGLGLRLIYFSYDVKMKEKGDIPEGYSVSREKKERFSLILESASTNQTSMYLCASSPPSSGPQYFGAGTRLSVL.

The gene calls are TRBV15 and TRBJ2-5, with no clear D. The length of the CDR3 is 16 residues. V lost 0 bases and J lost 5, with 16 bases in between. Germline assignment: CDR1 LNHNV and CDR2 YYDKDF (reference sequence). The CDR3 sequence: CATSRDAATTGETQYF. The CDR3 DNA follows: TGTGCCACCAGCAGAGATGCGGCTACCACCGGGGAGACCCAGTACTTC.

The chain recombines TRBV5-5 with TRBJ2-3, with 8 positions matching TRBD2. Trimming removed 4 bases from V and 0 bases from J; junction bases left unmatched: 4. This CDR3 region has 15 residues. CDR1 is SGHKS and CDR2 is YYEKEE in the germline V gene (reference sequence). The chain's CDR3 is CASSPWTSSTDTQYF. The CDR3 DNA reads as TGTGCCAGCAGCCCCTGGACTAGCAGCACAGATACGCAGTATTTT.

This clone was counted a few times. The gene calls are TRBV10-3 and TRBJ1-5, with D possibly matching TRBD1 (5 bases). The length of the CDR3 is 15 residues. The germline CDR1 and CDR2 sequences are ENHRY and SYGVKD. Deletions cut 6 bases from V and 4 bases from J, with 16 bases between. The CDR3 reads CAIRGEGNLNQPQHF. As DNA, the CDR3 is TGTGCCATCAGAGGGGAGGGAAACCTTAATCAGCCCCAGCATTTT.

The gene calls are TRBV30 and TRBJ2-2; 7 positions agree with TRBD2. CDR1 GTSNPN and CDR2 SVGIG come from the germline V gene (reference sequence). There are 18 residues in the CDR3. Trimming removed 0 bases from V and 6 bases from J; junction bases left unmatched: 16. CDR3 protein: CAWSVRRERGRRPGELFF. CDR3 nucleotide sequence: TGTGCCTGGAGTGTCCGGCGGGAGAGAGGGAGGAGGCCCGGGGAGCTGTTTTTT. The complete variable domain, with remaining parts taken from reference TRBV30 and TRBJ2-2, reads SQTIHQWPATLVQPVGSPLSLECTVEGTSNPNLYWYRQAAGRGLQLLFYSVGIGQISSEVPQNLSASRPQDRQFILSSKKLLLSDSGFYLCAWSVRRERGRRPGELFFGEGSRLTVL.

The chain recombines TRBV18 with TRBJ1-1; tentative D call: TRBD1 (6 bases). V lost 6 bases to trimming and J lost 6 bases, with 14 bases between them. The CDR3 is made up of 13 amino acids. The germline V gene has CDR1 KGHSH and CDR2 LQKENI. CDR3 amino acids: CASSHMGGPEAFF. The DNA of the CDR3 is TGTGCCAGCTCTCATATGGGGGGGCCTGAAGCTTTCTTT.

This chain links TRBV28 with TRBJ2-2; 10 positions match TRBD2. The CDR3 has 15 amino acids. With V trimmed by 3 bases and J by 6 bases, 4 bases remained unmatched. Germline values: CDR1 MDHEN, CDR2 SYDVKM. The CDR3 DNA sequence: TGTGCCAGCAGTTTGAGCGGGAGGGCCTCCGGGGAGCTGTTTTTT. Amino acid sequence: CASSLSGRASGELFF.

V usage is TRBV28 and J usage is TRBJ2-7; TRBD1 is a possible D gene (6 bases). The CDR3 length is 14 residues. CDR1 is MDHEN, CDR2 SYDVKM, per germline. V was pared by 3 bases and J by 3 bases, with 12 bases between. CDR3 region: CASSLRQVVYEQYF. In DNA, the CDR3 is TGTGCCAGCAGTTTGCGACAGGTAGTCTACGAGCAGTACTTC.

The chain uses TRBV7-9 and TRBJ2-1; TRBD1 agrees at 7 bases. The CDR3 loop spans 11 amino acids. Germline values: CDR1 SEHNR, CDR2 FQNEAQ (reference sequence). The junction had 5 bases not matched to a gene; V was cut back by 5 bases and J by 13 bases. CDR3 residues: CASSPDRVQFF. The CDR3 DNA is TGTGCCAGCAGCCCAGACAGGGTTCAGTTCTTC.

V is TRBV5-4 and J is TRBJ2-1, with TRBD2 identical over 9 bases. Germline V gives CDR1 SGHNT, CDR2 YYREEE (reference sequence). Germline trimming cut 2 bases from V and 4 bases from J; bases unmatched to any gene: 4. The CDR3 is 15 residues long. This CDR3 reads CASSFSGGQYNEQFF. CDR3 DNA: TGTGCCAGCAGCTTTAGCGGGGGCCAGTACAATGAGCAGTTCTTC. Using reference TRBV5-4 and TRBJ2-1 for the parts outside the CDR3, the full variable domain is ETGVTQSPTHLIKTRGQQVTLRCSSQSGHNTVSWYQQALGQGPQFIFQYYREEENGRGNFPPRFSGLQFPNYSSELNVNALELDDSALYLCASSFSGGQYNEQFFGPGTRLTVL.

As for this clone: The identical CDR3 is also encoded by other nucleotide sequences in the sample. The J gene is TRBJ1-2, the V gene TRBV5-5; D gene uncertain. In germline, CDR1 is SGHKS, CDR2 YYEKEE (reference sequence). Between the trimmed V and J ends, which lost 5 bases and 1 base, there was a span of 9 bases. This CDR3 spans 13 amino acids. CDR3 sequence: CASSPGINYGYTF. CDR3 in DNA: TGTGCCAGCAGTCCTGGAATTAACTATGGCTACACCTTC.

J is TRBJ2-2 and V is TRBV4-1, with 8 bases that match TRBD2. From germline, CDR1 is MGHRA and CDR2 YSYEKL. With V trimmed by 1 base and J by 2 bases, 9 bases remained unmatched. This CDR3 is 18 amino acids long. This CDR3 reads CASSQVGLSGANTGELFF. The CDR3 DNA reads TGCGCCAGCAGCCAAGTGGGACTTAGCGGGGCCAACACCGGGGAGCTGTTTTTT.

The rearrangement links TRBV5-8 to TRBJ1-5; D is possibly TRBD1 (6 bases). The CDR3 sequence is 15 residues long. Trimming removed 2 bases from V and 4 bases from J, with 13 bases in between. CDR1 is SGHTS and CDR2 is YDEGEE in the germline V gene. CDR3 loop: CASSLRQEFNQPQHF. CDR3 DNA sequence: TGTGCCAGCAGCTTAAGACAGGAGTTTAATCAGCCCCAGCATTTT.

The J gene is TRBJ2-1, the V gene TRBV5-1; D might be TRBD1 (6 bases). The CDR3 length is 15 residues. V was pared by 5 bases and J by 0 bases, with 12 bases between. Germline CDR1 and CDR2: SGHRS and YFSETQ. The CDR3 nucleotides are TGCGCCAGCAGAATGCAGGGGAGCTCCTACAATGAGCAGTTCTTC. It encodes CASRMQGSSYNEQFF. The complete variable domain, with remaining parts taken from reference TRBV5-1 and TRBJ2-1, reads KAGVTQTPRYLIKTRGQQVTLSCSPISGHRSVSWYQQTPGQGLQFLFEYFSETQRNKGNFPGRFSGRQFSNSRSEMNVSTLELGDSALYLCASRMQGSSYNEQFFGPGTRLTVL.

J is TRBJ2-7 and V is TRBV19; perhaps TRBD2 as D (6 bases). Trimming left V 6 bases short and J 5 bases short, with 23 bases between. The germline V gene encodes CDR1 LNHDA and CDR2 SQIVND (reference sequence). CDR3 length equals 16 residues. The CDR3 region has the DNA TGTGCCAGTAGACCCGGGTCCACTAGCTATCGCGACGAGCAGTACTTC. Amino acids: CASRPGSTSYRDEQYF.

The gene calls are TRBV11-2 and TRBJ2-1; 11 bases line up with TRBD2. This CDR3 has 15 residues. Trimming cost V 4 bases and J 7 bases; bases outside gene matches: 6. Germline assignment: CDR1 SGHAT and CDR2 FQNNGV. Here the CDR3 reads CASSYSWTSGNEQFF. CDR3 sequence (DNA): TGTGCCAGCAGCTACTCTTGGACTAGCGGGAATGAGCAGTTCTTC.

The V and J genes are TRBV7-2 and TRBJ2-5; D not certain. This CDR3 is 15 amino acids long. The V gene lost 1 base and the J gene lost 2 bases, with 11 bases spanning the gap. Germline assignment: CDR1 SGHTA and CDR2 FQGNSA. CDR3 in amino acids: CASSLVLGRQETQYF. CDR3 nucleotide sequence: TGTGCCAGCAGCTTAGTCCTCGGACGGCAAGAGACCCAGTACTTC.

CDR3 sequence (DNA): TGCGCCAGCAGCTTGGAGACTAGCAGACTCACAGATACGCAGTATTTT. Its protein product is CASSLETSRLTDTQYF. The V and J genes are TRBV5-1 and TRBJ2-3; 7 bases agree with TRBD2. CDR3 length equals 16 residues. V lost 0 bases to trimming and J lost 2 bases; unmatched junction nucleotides: 6. CDR1 and CDR2 from the germline V gene are SGHRS and YFSETQ.

The CDR3 nucleotides are TGTGCCAGCAGCCCCCTCGGCGGGACAGGGAACACCGGGGAGCTGTTTTTT. Its protein product is CASSPLGGTGNTGELFF. The rearrangement links TRBV7-8 to TRBJ2-2, with 8 positions matching TRBD1. Germline-derived CDR1 and CDR2 are SGHVS and FQNEAQ. The ends lost 5 bases at V and 1 base at J; junction bases unmatched: 9. The CDR3 has 17 amino acids.

This chain joins TRBV11-2 and TRBJ1-3; D not certain. Germline CDR1 and CDR2: SGHAT and FQNNGV. The CDR3 is 17 residues long. Trimming removed 1 base at V and 2 bases at J, with 15 bases between. CDR3 sequence: CASSLGGPSFPGNTIYF. The DNA of the CDR3 is TGTGCCAGCAGCTTAGGTGGTCCGAGCTTTCCTGGAAACACCATATATTTT.

This clone showed up just once. As DNA, the CDR3 is TGTGCCAGGCAACGGGGGACAGCCGATGAAAAACTGTTTTTT. Translating gives CARQRGTADEKLFF. The V and J genes are TRBV2 and TRBJ1-4, with 7 bases that match TRBD1. The CDR3 is made up of 14 amino acids. Germline values: CDR1 SNHLY, CDR2 FYNNEI. Trimming at V came to 9 bases and at J to 6 bases, leaving 10 bases not matched to a gene.

Details on this clone: The identical CDR3 is also encoded by other nucleotide sequences in the sample. The rearrangement links TRBV28 to TRBJ2-2; D gene unclear. This CDR3 has 11 amino acids. The germline V gene encodes CDR1 MDHEN and CDR2 SYDVKM. Trimming shortened V by 7 bases and J by 4 bases, and 4 bases separated the two germline ends. As DNA, the CDR3 is TGTGCCAGCAAACGCACCGGGGAGCTGTTTTTT. Its translation: CASKRTGELFF.